Listed here are 23 T cell receptor beta chains from one sample, sequenced in a study of CD8+ T cells in alopecia areata. Treatment noted: oral pan-JAK inhibitor, 5-10 mg twice daily. The sequencing template was cDNA reverse transcribed from extracted RNA. Measured with immunoSEQ multiplex PCR; TCRdb has only the in-frame clones, and not every one. This table has about 260,000 clones, 60% appearing once. The specimen comprised CD4+ T cells sorted from blood, sampled at approximately week 51, from a patient treated with tofacitinib. The receptors derive from a human donor with alopecia areata.

The CDR3 bases are TGTGCCAGCAGCCCCAGACAGTTGAATGAGCAGTTCTTC. This gives the protein CASSPRQLNEQFF. The rearrangement links TRBV11-1 to TRBJ2-1, with D perhaps TRBD1 (5 bases). V dropped 5 bases and J dropped 7 bases, with 12 bases sitting between them. Germline values: CDR1 SGHAT, CDR2 FQDESV (reference sequence). The CDR3 is 13 amino acids. Looking up the rest from reference TRBV11-1 and TRBJ2-1 gives the full variable domain: EAEVAQSPRYKITEKSQAVAFWCDPISGHATLYWYRQILGQGPELLVQFQDESVVDDSQLPKDRFSAERLKGVDSTLKIQPAELGDSAMYLCASSPRQLNEQFFGPGTRLTVL.

The chain has TRBV10-3 and TRBJ2-1; D is uncertain. Germline V gene sequence: CDR1 ENHRY, CDR2 SYGVKD. The V end was cut by 3 bases, the J end by 5 bases, with 14 bases between. CDR3 length: 15 residues. This chain's CDR3 is CAISEKGLTHNEQFF. CDR3 nucleotide sequence: TGTGCCATCAGTGAAAAGGGTTTGACCCACAATGAGCAGTTCTTC.

J is TRBJ2-3 and V is TRBV25-1; TRBD2 agrees at 7 bases. The CDR3 length is 15 residues. V lost 8 bases and J lost 6; bases outside the gene matches: 14. CDR1 MGHDK and CDR2 SYGVNS come from the germline V gene. This chain's CDR3 is CASGERGLQYDTQYF. The CDR3 DNA reads TGTGCCAGCGGAGAGCGGGGTCTACAGTACGATACGCAGTATTTT.

This clone came up a few times. The chain employs TRBV7-2 and TRBJ2-7; no clear D gene. Trimming pared 0 bases from V and 0 bases from J, leaving 6 bases between. This CDR3 has 14 residues. Germline lookup yields CDR1 SGHTA and CDR2 FQGNSA. CDR3 bases: TGTGCCAGCAGCTTAGCGTTTCGCTCCTACGAGCAGTACTTC. Amino acids: CASSLAFRSYEQYF.

The chain employs TRBV30 and TRBJ1-1; 8 positions agree with TRBD1. In germline, CDR1 is GTSNPN, CDR2 SVGIG (reference sequence). Trimming removed 1 base from V and 11 bases from J; junction bases left unmatched: 6. The CDR3 loop spans 12 amino acids. The CDR3 DNA follows: TGTGCCTGGAGTGGGACAGGGAGGTCGGCTTTCTTT. Protein product: CAWSGTGRSAFF. Supplemented by reference TRBV30 and TRBJ1-1, the full variable domain reads SQTIHQWPATLVQPVGSPLSLECTVEGTSNPNLYWYRQAAGRGLQLLFYSVGIGQISSEVPQNLSASRPQDRQFILSSKKLLLSDSGFYLCAWSGTGRSAFFGQGTRLTVV.

The chain is built from TRBV30 and TRBJ2-3; 10 bases align to TRBD2. Germline V gene data show CDR1 as GTSNPN and CDR2 as SVGIG (reference sequence). The CDR3 consists of 15 residues. The J segment lost 6 bases and the V segment lost 2 bases, leaving 8 bases of the junction unmatched. Here the CDR3 DNA reads TGTGCCTGGAGTCTTCTTAGCGGGGGGTTTGATACGCAGTATTTT. Translated, it gives CAWSLLSGGFDTQYF.

This clone was recorded only once. This rearrangement joins TRBV4-2 to TRBJ1-2, with D perhaps matching TRBD1 (6 bases). The CDR3 has 14 residues. The germline CDR1 and CDR2 sequences are LGHNA and YNFKEQ. The V gene lost 2 bases and the J gene lost 13 bases, with 20 bases spanning the gap. In DNA, the CDR3 is TGTGCCAGCAGCCAACTAATCGGACAGCCTGTCTTCACCTTC. Its translation: CASSQLIGQPVFTF.

The chain recombines TRBV10-3 with TRBJ2-2, with no clear D. V lost 0 bases and J 5 bases, leaving 13 bases between the germline ends. The CDR3 has 16 residues. Germline V gives CDR1 ENHRY, CDR2 SYGVKD. The DNA of the CDR3 is TGTGCCATCAGTGAGTCACTATTCCGGAAAACCGGGGAGCTGTTTTTT. Protein: CAISESLFRKTGELFF.

V is TRBV30 and J is TRBJ2-1; 8 bases fit TRBD1. The CDR3 runs to 14 residues. V was clipped by 2 bases and J by 6 bases; unmatched bases: 6. CDR1 and CDR2 from the germline V gene are GTSNPN and SVGIG (reference sequence). This chain's CDR3 is CAWSLQGERNEQFF. The CDR3 bases are TGTGCCTGGAGTCTACAGGGGGAGCGCAATGAGCAGTTCTTC. The full variable domain, with the rest looked up from reference TRBV30 and TRBJ2-1, is SQTIHQWPATLVQPVGSPLSLECTVEGTSNPNLYWYRQAAGRGLQLLFYSVGIGQISSEVPQNLSASRPQDRQFILSSKKLLLSDSGFYLCAWSLQGERNEQFFGPGTRLTVL.

The J gene is TRBJ1-2, the V gene TRBV6-5, with a possible D match to TRBD1 (6 bases). This CDR3 is built from 15 residues. Germline values: CDR1 MNHEY, CDR2 SVGAGI. V was cut by 6 bases and J by 0 bases, with 14 bases left in between. The CDR3: CASRTLQGSNYGYTF. CDR3 DNA sequence: TGTGCCAGCAGGACTTTACAGGGATCTAACTATGGCTACACCTTC.

This clone was detected a few times. This chain uses TRBV29-1 with TRBJ2-3; TRBD2 is a possible D gene (6 bases). The germline V and J ends were trimmed by 6 bases and 7 bases, with 26 bases remaining between them. The CDR3 contains 16 residues. The germline V gene encodes CDR1 SQVTM and CDR2 ANQGSEA. The CDR3 loop is CSVDPTPGLRQHTQYF. DNA for the CDR3: TGCAGCGTCGACCCAACACCGGGACTCCGACAGCATACGCAGTATTTT.

DNA for the CDR3: TGTGCCAGCAGCTTCTCTCCGCATTTAAGCGAGCAGTACTTC. It translates to CASSFSPHLSEQYF. The chain carries TRBV7-2 and TRBJ2-7, with no clear D. V lost 3 bases, J lost 6 bases, and 15 bases lay in between. CDR1 is SGHTA and CDR2 is FQGNSA in the germline V gene. The CDR3 is 14 amino acids.

The V gene is TRBV5-6, the J gene TRBJ1-6, with D unresolved. Germline V gene data show CDR1 as SGHDT and CDR2 as YYEEEE. Trimming left V 0 bases short and J 4 bases short, with 5 bases between. This CDR3 contains 14 residues. The CDR3 nucleotides read TGTGCCAGCAGCTTGGTACAGTATAATTCACCCCTCCACTTT. Translating it yields CASSLVQYNSPLHF.

The chain uses TRBV27 and TRBJ2-3; a possible D gene is TRBD2 (6 bases). The CDR3 extends over 17 amino acids. Germline assignment: CDR1 MNHEY and CDR2 SMNVEV (reference sequence). Deletions cut 5 bases from V and 2 bases from J, with 20 bases between. CDR3 DNA sequence: TGTGCCAGCAGTCCATGGCGCGGGGAGGCCCCCACAGATACGCAGTATTTT. It specifies CASSPWRGEAPTDTQYF.

V and J are TRBV30 and TRBJ2-6; TRBD1 agrees at 10 bases. Germline loops: CDR1 GTSNPN, CDR2 SVGIG (reference sequence). V gave up 5 bases and J gave up 2 bases; unmatched junction bases: 9. This CDR3 has 17 residues. The CDR3 protein is CAWAKGQGIPGANVLTF. The CDR3 region has the DNA TGTGCCTGGGCGAAGGGACAGGGGATACCTGGGGCCAACGTCCTGACTTTC. The variable domain in full, completed from reference TRBV30 and TRBJ2-6, reads SQTIHQWPATLVQPVGSPLSLECTVEGTSNPNLYWYRQAAGRGLQLLFYSVGIGQISSEVPQNLSASRPQDRQFILSSKKLLLSDSGFYLCAWAKGQGIPGANVLTFGAGSRLTVL.

This chain connects TRBV5-1 to TRBJ2-5; the D is unclear. This CDR3 has 14 amino acids. V lost 1 base and J 4 bases, leaving 11 bases between the germline ends. CDR1 and CDR2 (germline): SGHRS, YFSETQ. Written as DNA, the CDR3 is TGCGCCAGCAGCTTGTTTGCGGAATCAGAGACCCAGTACTTC. Its protein product is CASSLFAESETQYF.

This clone was observed a few times. The rearrangement links TRBV4-1 to TRBJ2-4, with no clear D. Germline CDR1 is MGHRA and CDR2 is YSYEKL. The CDR3 spans 16 residues. Trimming took off 4 bases at V and 0 bases at J, with 13 bases between the two ends. The CDR3: CASSLPDASAKNIQYF. CDR3 nucleotide sequence: TGCGCCAGCAGCCTGCCTGACGCCTCAGCCAAAAACATTCAGTACTTC.

A few counts support this clone. The rearrangement uses TRBV7-8 and TRBJ2-1; D is undetermined. Germline CDR1 and CDR2: SGHVS and FQNEAQ. Trimming pared 5 bases from V and 4 bases from J, leaving 9 bases between. The CDR3 contains 13 residues. CDR3: CASSPGPYNEQFF. CDR3 in DNA: TGTGCCAGCAGCCCCGGCCCTTACAATGAGCAGTTCTTC.

With respect to this clone: Other DNA sequences within the sample encode an identical CDR3. The chain employs TRBV29-1 and TRBJ2-2; TRBD2 agrees at 10 bases. This CDR3 has 14 amino acids. Trimming removed 6 bases from V and 5 bases from J; junction bases left unmatched: 6. CDR1 is SQVTM, CDR2 ANQGSEA, per germline. The CDR3, as DNA: TGCAGCGTCACAGCGGGGGGGCGGACCGGGGAGCTGTTTTTT. Its protein is CSVTAGGRTGELFF.

With respect to this clone: This sample also contains other DNA sequences that code for the same CDR3. The CDR3 is CSGGVTGELFF. CDR3 bases: TGCAGCGGCGGGGTAACCGGGGAGCTGTTTTTT. The chain is built from TRBV29-1 and TRBJ2-2; the D gene is possibly TRBD2 (6 bases). The V and J ends lost 7 bases and 5 bases respectively, with 8 bases between them. Looked up from germline, CDR1 is SQVTM and CDR2 is ANQGSEA. CDR3 length: 11 residues.

This sequence joins TRBV2 and TRBJ1-2; D remains ambiguous. Germline CDR1 and CDR2: SNHLY and FYNNEI. Trimming removed 7 bases from V and 2 bases from J, with 11 bases in between. The CDR3 extends over 13 amino acids. CDR3 nucleotide sequence: TGTGCCAGCAACCCGGGCCGGAACTATGGCTACACCTTC. Its protein product is CASNPGRNYGYTF.

The chain employs TRBV7-2 and TRBJ1-6; 8 nucleotides match TRBD1. CDR1 and CDR2 (germline): SGHTA, FQGNSA. The V and J ends lost 1 base and 6 bases, in that order; junction bases with no gene match: 2. This CDR3 has 15 amino acids. Here the CDR3 DNA reads TGTGCCAGCAGCTTAGGACAGGGGTTTAATTCACCCCTCCACTTT. Translating it yields CASSLGQGFNSPLHF.

V usage is TRBV9 and J usage is TRBJ2-5; TRBD2 agrees at 11 bases. V gave up 4 bases and J gave up 3 bases; unmatched junction bases: 2. There are 14 residues in the CDR3. Germline V lookup: CDR1 SGDLS, CDR2 YYNGEE. CDR3 nucleotides: TGTGCCAGCAGCCCGGGACTAGCGGAAGAGACCCAGTACTTC. Translating it yields CASSPGLAEETQYF. The full variable domain, rest sourced from reference TRBV9 and TRBJ2-5, is DSGVTQTPKHLITATGQRVTLRCSPRSGDLSVYWYQQSLDQGLQFLIQYYNGEERAKGNILERFSAQQFPDLHSELNLSSLELGDSALYFCASSPGLAEETQYFGPGTRLLVL.